This T cell receptor (beta chain) was captured in a study of blood T cell repertoires in COVID-19. Germline lookup yields CDR1 MNHNY and CDR2 SVGAGI (reference sequence). The V gene lost 2 bases and the J gene lost 3 bases, with 10 bases spanning the gap. The CDR3 runs to 14 residues. Measured with immunoSEQ multiplex PCR; TCRdb has only the in-frame clones, and not every one. The table lists 200,000 to 250,000 clones, 88% of them singletons. This TCR derives from a young woman with COVID-19, enrolled during active disease. The chain joins TRBV6-6 to TRBJ1-1, with D uncertain. Sequences were obtained from peripheral blood. The CDR3 DNA reads TGTGCCAGCAGTTACGTCGGGTCCGACACTGAAGCTTTCTTT. Translation gives CASSYVGSDTEAFF.